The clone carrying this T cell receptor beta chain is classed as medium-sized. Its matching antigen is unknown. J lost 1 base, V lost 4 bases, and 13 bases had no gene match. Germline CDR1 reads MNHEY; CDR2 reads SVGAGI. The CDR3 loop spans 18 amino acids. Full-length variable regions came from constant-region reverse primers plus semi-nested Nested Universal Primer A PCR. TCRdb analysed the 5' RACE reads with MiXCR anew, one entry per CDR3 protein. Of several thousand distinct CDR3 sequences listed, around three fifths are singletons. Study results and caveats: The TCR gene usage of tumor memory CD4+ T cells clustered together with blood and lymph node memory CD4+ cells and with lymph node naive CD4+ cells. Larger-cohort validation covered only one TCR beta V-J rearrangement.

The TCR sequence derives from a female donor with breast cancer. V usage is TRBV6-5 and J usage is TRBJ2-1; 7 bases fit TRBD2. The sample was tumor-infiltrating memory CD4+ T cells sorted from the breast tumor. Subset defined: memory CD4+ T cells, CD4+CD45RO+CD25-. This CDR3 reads CASSLRPLLALSYNEQFF. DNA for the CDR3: TGTGCCAGCAGTTTACGTCCCTTACTAGCGTTATCCTACAATGAGCAGTTCTTC.